This TCR beta chain is from a study of response to subunit inactivated influenza vaccine. Study findings and constraints: Authors suggested seasonal influenza vaccinations each recruit few new T cells.

This clonotype was found many times. The antigen remains unidentified. TCRdb analysed the RT-PCR reads with MiXCR anew, one entry per CDR3 protein. The table includes under 750,000 distinct CDR3 sequences, 12% detected once. Specimen: PBMCs from blood, collected on the day of vaccination. The receptor was derived from a man aged 50-60 years who received an inactivated influenza vaccine.

CDR3 sequence reads: CASSQEAGWEQFF. CDR3 coding DNA: TGCGCCAGCAGCCAAGAGGCAGGATGGGAGCAGTTCTTC. The gene calls are TRBV4-3 and TRBJ2-1, with D uncertain. The CDR3 is 13 amino acids. CDR1 LGHNA and CDR2 YSLEER come from the germline V gene. The germline V and J ends were trimmed by 0 bases and 10 bases, with 10 bases remaining between them.